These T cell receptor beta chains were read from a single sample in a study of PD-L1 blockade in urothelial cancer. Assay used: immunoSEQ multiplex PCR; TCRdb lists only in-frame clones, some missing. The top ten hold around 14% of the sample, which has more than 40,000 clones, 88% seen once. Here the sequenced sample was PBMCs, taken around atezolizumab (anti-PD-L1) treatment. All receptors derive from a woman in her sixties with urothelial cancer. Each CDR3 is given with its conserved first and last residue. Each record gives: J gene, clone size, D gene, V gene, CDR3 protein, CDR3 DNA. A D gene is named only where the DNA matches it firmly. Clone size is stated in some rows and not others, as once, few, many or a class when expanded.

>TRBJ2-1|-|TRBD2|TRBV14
CASSQDSGRDPFF
TGTGCCAGCAGCCAAGATAGCGGGAGAGATCCGTTCTTC
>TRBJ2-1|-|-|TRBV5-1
CANQSDSYNEQFF
TGCGCCAACCAATCGGACAGCTACAATGAGCAGTTCTTC
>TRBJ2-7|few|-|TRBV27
CASSLGGEWREQYF
TGTGCCAGCAGCCTAGGGGGAGAATGGAGGGAGCAGTACTTC
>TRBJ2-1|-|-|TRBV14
CASSFSVTSYNEQFF
TGTGCCAGCAGCTTTAGCGTGACTTCCTACAATGAGCAGTTCTTC
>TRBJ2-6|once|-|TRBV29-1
CSAEAGANVLTF
TGCAGCGCCGAGGCGGGGGCCAACGTCCTGACTTTC
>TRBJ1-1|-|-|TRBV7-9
CASSLVVGGLMNTEAFF
TGTGCCAGCAGCTTAGTCGTCGGGGGTTTAATGAACACTGAAGCTTTCTTT
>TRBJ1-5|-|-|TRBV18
CASSPRTGRIDQPQHF
TGTGCCAGCTCACCACGAACAGGTCGGATTGATCAGCCCCAGCATTTT
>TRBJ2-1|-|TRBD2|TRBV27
CASSLAANSYNEQFF
TGTGCCAGCAGTCTAGCGGCCAACTCCTACAATGAGCAGTTCTTC
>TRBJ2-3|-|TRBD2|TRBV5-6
CASSFSGSTDTQYF
TGTGCCAGCAGCTTTAGCGGGAGCACAGATACGCAGTATTTT
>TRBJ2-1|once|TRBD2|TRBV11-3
CASSTHSGGSYNEQFF
TGTGCCAGCAGCACCCATAGCGGGGGTTCCTACAATGAGCAGTTCTTC
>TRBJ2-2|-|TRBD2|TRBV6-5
CASRRLAGDTGELFF
TGTGCCAGCAGGAGACTAGCGGGAGATACCGGGGAGCTGTTTTTT
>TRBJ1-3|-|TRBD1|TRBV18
CASSNPDRDSSGNTIYF
TGTGCCAGCTCAAACCCCGACAGGGACAGCTCTGGAAACACCATATATTTT
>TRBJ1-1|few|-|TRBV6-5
CASSSPGRIEAFF
TGTGCCAGCAGTTCGCCAGGGAGGATTGAAGCTTTCTTT
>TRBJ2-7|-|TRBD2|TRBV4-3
CASSHRLPGLAGPYEQYF
TGCGCCAGCAGCCACAGGTTACCGGGACTAGCGGGACCCTACGAGCAGTACTTC
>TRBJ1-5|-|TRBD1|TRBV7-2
CASSLWTGFNQPQHF
TGTGCCAGCAGCCTCTGGACAGGGTTTAATCAGCCCCAGCATTTT
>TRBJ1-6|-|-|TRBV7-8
CASSDRGGGGSPLHF
TGTGCCAGCAGCGATCGGGGTGGGGGAGGTTCACCCCTCCACTTT
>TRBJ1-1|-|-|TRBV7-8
CASSLDRLRTEAFF
TGTGCCAGCAGCTTAGATCGGTTGAGGACTGAAGCTTTCTTT
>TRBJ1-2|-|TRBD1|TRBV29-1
CSVTGQALGYTF
TGCAGCGTTACCGGACAGGCTCTTGGCTACACCTTC
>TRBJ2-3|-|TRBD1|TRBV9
CASSVERGRTGDTDTQYF
TGTGCCAGCAGCGTAGAGAGGGGGAGGACAGGGGACACAGATACGCAGTATTTT
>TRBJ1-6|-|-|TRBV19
CASSTRQSSYNSPLHF
TGTGCCAGTAGTACCCGACAGTCCTCCTATAATTCACCCCTCCACTTT
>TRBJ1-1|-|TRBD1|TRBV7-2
CASSQTTGGTEAFF
TGTGCCAGCAGCCAAACTACAGGGGGCACTGAAGCTTTCTTT
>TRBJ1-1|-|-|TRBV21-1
CASSKAQPALWGLNTEAFF
TGTGCCAGCAGCAAAGCCCAGCCCGCGTTATGGGGGCTGAACACTGAAGCTTTCTTT
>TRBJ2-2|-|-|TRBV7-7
CASSLGVSLNTGELFF
TGTGCCAGCAGCTTAGGTGTATCCTTGAACACCGGGGAGCTGTTTTTT
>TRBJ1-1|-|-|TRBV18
CASSPGQNTEAFF
TGTGCCAGCTCACCGGGACAGAACACTGAAGCTTTCTTT
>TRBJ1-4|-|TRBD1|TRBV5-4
CASRTGTETEKLFF
TGTGCCAGCAGAACCGGGACAGAGACTGAAAAACTGTTTTTT
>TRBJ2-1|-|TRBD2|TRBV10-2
CASSDAGTSGRNEQFF
TGCGCCAGCAGTGATGCCGGGACTAGCGGGAGAAATGAGCAGTTCTTC
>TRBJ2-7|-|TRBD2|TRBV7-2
CASSPETSGSVSYEQYF
TGTGCCAGCAGCCCAGAGACTAGCGGGAGTGTATCCTACGAGCAGTACTTC
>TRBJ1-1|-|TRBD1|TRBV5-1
CASSRTGSNTEAFF
TGCGCCAGCAGCCGGACAGGGTCAAACACTGAAGCTTTCTTT
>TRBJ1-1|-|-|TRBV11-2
CASSLLTAQVAFF
TGTGCCAGCAGCTTACTGACAGCGCAGGTGGCTTTCTTT
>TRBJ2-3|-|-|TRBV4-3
CASSDSGQYTDTQYF
TGCGCCAGCAGCGACTCAGGACAGTACACAGATACGCAGTATTTT
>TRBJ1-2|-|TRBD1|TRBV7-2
CASSLNRGLINYGYTF
TGTGCCAGCAGCTTAAACAGGGGGCTAATTAACTATGGCTACACCTTC
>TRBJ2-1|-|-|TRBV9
CASSVEPGLEQFF
TGTGCCAGCAGCGTAGAACCAGGGCTTGAGCAGTTCTTC
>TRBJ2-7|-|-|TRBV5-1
CASRRGHERVYEQYF
TGCGCCAGCAGGCGTGGTCATGAGAGGGTCTACGAGCAGTACTTC
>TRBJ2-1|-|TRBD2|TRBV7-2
CASSQGLAGNEQFF
TGTGCCAGCAGCCAGGGACTAGCGGGAAATGAGCAGTTCTTC
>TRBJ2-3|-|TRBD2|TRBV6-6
CASSFVLAGPTDTQYF
TGTGCCAGCAGTTTCGTACTAGCGGGACCCACAGATACGCAGTATTTT
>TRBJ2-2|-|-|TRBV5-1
CASSQKGVMNTGELFF
TGCGCCAGCAGCCAAAAGGGGGTTATGAACACCGGGGAGCTGTTTTTT
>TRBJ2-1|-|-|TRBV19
CASRGNNEQFF
TGTGCCAGTAGGGGCAACAATGAGCAGTTCTTC
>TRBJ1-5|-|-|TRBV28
CASSFGHQPQHF
TGTGCCAGCAGTTTTGGACACCAGCCCCAGCATTTT
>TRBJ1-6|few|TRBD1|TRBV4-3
CASSPGQGKSPLHF
TGCGCCAGCAGCCCAGGACAGGGGAAGTCACCCCTCCACTTT
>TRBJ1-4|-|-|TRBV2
CASSDSDGTNNEKLFF
TGTGCCAGCAGTGATAGCGACGGTACGAATAATGAAAAACTGTTTTTT
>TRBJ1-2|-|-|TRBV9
CASSVGGGTFYGYTF
TGTGCCAGCAGCGTAGGGGGGGGAACCTTCTATGGCTACACCTTC
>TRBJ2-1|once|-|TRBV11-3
CASSLGRGAFSNASNEQFF
TGTGCCAGCAGCTTAGGTCGGGGGGCATTCTCTAATGCGTCCAATGAGCAGTTCTTC
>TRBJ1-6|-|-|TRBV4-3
CASSPRGNSPLHF
TGCGCCAGCAGCCCCCGGGGTAATTCACCCCTCCACTTT
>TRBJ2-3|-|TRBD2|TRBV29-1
CSVVGGLGNLDTQYF
TGCAGCGTTGTAGGGGGACTAGGGAATTTAGATACGCAGTATTTT
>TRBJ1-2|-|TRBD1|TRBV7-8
CASSPGTGGAGYGYTF
TGTGCCAGCAGCCCCGGGACAGGGGGCGCCGGCTATGGCTACACCTTC
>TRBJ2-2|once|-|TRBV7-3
CASSLNRNTGELFF
TGTGCCAGCAGCTTAAACAGGAACACCGGGGAGCTGTTTTTT
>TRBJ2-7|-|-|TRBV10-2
CASSEVRGQQYF
TGCGCCAGCAGTGAGGTGCGGGGACAGCAGTACTTC
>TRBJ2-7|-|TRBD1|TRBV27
CASSSTGWEQYF
TGTGCCAGCAGTTCGACAGGGTGGGAGCAGTACTTC
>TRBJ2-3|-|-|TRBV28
CASRMTSTDTQYF
TGTGCCAGCAGAATGACTAGCACAGATACGCAGTATTTT
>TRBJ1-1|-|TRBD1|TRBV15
CATSRGQGAWTEAFF
TGTGCCACCAGCAGAGGGCAGGGGGCATGGACTGAAGCTTTCTTT